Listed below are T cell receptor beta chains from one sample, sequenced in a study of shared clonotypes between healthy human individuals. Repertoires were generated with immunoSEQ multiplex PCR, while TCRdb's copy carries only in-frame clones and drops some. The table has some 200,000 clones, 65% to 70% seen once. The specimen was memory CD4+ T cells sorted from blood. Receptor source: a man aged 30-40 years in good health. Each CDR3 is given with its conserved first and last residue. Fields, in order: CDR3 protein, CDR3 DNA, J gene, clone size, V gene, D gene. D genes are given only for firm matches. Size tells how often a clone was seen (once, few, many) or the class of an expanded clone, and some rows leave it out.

CASSTGPLPLYSNQPQHF TGTGCCAGCAGTACCGGGCCACTGCCTCTATATAGCAATCAGCCCCAGCATTTT TRBJ1-5 - TRBV2 -
CASSRQEVSDTQYF TGTGCCAGCAGTAGACAGGAGGTGTCTGATACGCAGTATTTT TRBJ2-3 - TRBV27 -
CASSQGKLEGGDTQYF TGCGCCAGCAGCCAAGGGAAACTGGAGGGGGGAGATACGCAGTATTTT TRBJ2-3 - TRBV4-1 -
CASSDLAGQETQYF TGCGCCAGCAGTGACCTAGCGGGCCAAGAGACCCAGTACTTC TRBJ2-5 few TRBV10-2 TRBD2
CASRLGQGNTGELFF TGTGCCAGCAGACTGGGACAGGGAAACACCGGGGAGCTGTTTTTT TRBJ2-2 - TRBV7-2 TRBD1
CASSLGAGGPADTQYF TGTGCCAGCAGCTTAGGAGCGGGAGGGCCAGCAGATACGCAGTATTTT TRBJ2-3 - TRBV5-4 TRBD2
CASSLALRGQGTGELFF TGTGCCAGCAGCTTAGCGTTAAGAGGACAGGGCACCGGGGAGCTGTTTTTT TRBJ2-2 - TRBV7-9 TRBD1
CASSFSGLAGYEQYF TGTGCCAGCAGTTTCTCCGGGTTAGCGGGTTACGAGCAGTACTTC TRBJ2-7 few TRBV6-5 TRBD2
CASRKGLAGSETQYF TGTGCCAGCAGAAAAGGACTAGCGGGATCAGAGACCCAGTACTTC TRBJ2-5 - TRBV2 TRBD2
CASSLEETQYF TGTGCCAGCAGCCTAGAAGAGACGCAGTATTTT TRBJ2-3 - TRBV6-5 -
CASSYDRNTQYF TGTGCCAGCAGCTACGACAGGAATACGCAGTATTTT TRBJ2-3 - TRBV7-9 -
CATLTGTRELFF TGTGCCACATTAACAGGGACCAGGGAGCTGTTTTTT TRBJ2-2 - TRBV28 -
CASSRDRTSYEQYF TGTGCCAGCAGCCGGGACAGGACCTCCTACGAGCAGTACTTC TRBJ2-7 once TRBV7-2 TRBD1
CASSVTGSNYGYTF TGTGCCAGCAGCGTGACAGGTTCAAACTATGGCTACACCTTC TRBJ1-2 - TRBV5-4 -
CASSPSRIATEAFF TGTGCCAGCAGCCCAAGTCGGATAGCCACTGAAGCTTTCTTT TRBJ1-1 - TRBV11-3 -
CSVEDSRSIEQFF TGCAGCGTTGAAGACAGCCGTTCCATTGAGCAGTTCTTC TRBJ2-1 - TRBV29-1 -
CASSYGGNYGYTF TGTGCCAGCAGTTACGGGGGAAACTATGGCTACACCTTC TRBJ1-2 - TRBV6-6 -
CASSVRQITEAFF TGTGCCAGCAGCGTGCGACAGATCACTGAAGCTTTCTTT TRBJ1-1 - TRBV2 -
CASSQDDGNGETQYF TGCGCCAGCAGCCAAGACGACGGGAACGGGGAGACCCAGTACTTC TRBJ2-5 - TRBV4-1 -
CASSIRLVGGAAFF TGTGCCAGTAGTATAAGGTTAGTGGGTGGCGCGGCTTTCTTT TRBJ1-1 - TRBV19 -
CASSYSTGGNQPQHF TGTGCCAGCAGTTACTCGACAGGGGGAAATCAGCCCCAGCATTTT TRBJ1-5 - TRBV6-5 TRBD1
CASSLRLAGSYTDTQYF TGTGCCAGCTCACTTCGACTAGCGGGATCGTATACAGATACGCAGTATTTT TRBJ2-3 - TRBV18 TRBD2
CASSLVASHEQYF TGTGCCAGCAGCTTAGTAGCCAGCCACGAGCAGTACTTC TRBJ2-7 - TRBV11-3 -
CASSPGIAGVRGETQYF TGTGCCAGCAGCCCTGGAATAGCGGGAGTTAGGGGAGAGACCCAGTACTTC TRBJ2-5 - TRBV5-8 TRBD2
CASSGRTSLRETQYF TGTGCCAGCAGCGGCCGGACTAGCCTACGGGAGACCCAGTACTTC TRBJ2-5 - TRBV7-2 TRBD2
CASSTTGHTGELFF TGTGCCAGCAGCACGACAGGGCACACCGGGGAGCTGTTTTTT TRBJ2-2 - TRBV7-9 TRBD1
CASSLGLAGETQYF TGTGCCAGCAGCTTAGGGCTAGCAGGGGAGACCCAGTACTTC TRBJ2-5 many TRBV7-9 -
CASSLPGRNTEAFF TGTGCCAGCAGTTTGCCGGGACGGAACACTGAAGCTTTCTTT TRBJ1-1 - TRBV28 -
CASSSTSGSNGEQFF TGTGCCAGCTCGTCAACTAGCGGGAGTAACGGTGAGCAGTTCTTC TRBJ2-1 - TRBV18 TRBD2
CASSEHGRGSNQPQHF TGTGCCAGCAGTGAACACGGCAGGGGGAGCAATCAGCCCCAGCATTTT TRBJ1-5 - TRBV2 TRBD1
CASSFGGAVGELFF TGTGCCAGCAGTTTTGGGGGGGCGGTCGGGGAGCTGTTTTTT TRBJ2-2 - TRBV27 -
CASSRQGAFTGELFF TGTGCCAGTAGTAGACAGGGGGCTTTCACCGGGGAGCTGTTTTTT TRBJ2-2 - TRBV19 TRBD1
CASSLLAYSYEQYF TGTGCCAGCAGCCTACTTGCCTACTCCTACGAGCAGTACTTC TRBJ2-7 once TRBV14 -
CASRLASAAEQYF TGTGCCAGCAGACTAGCTTCCGCGGCGGAGCAGTACTTC TRBJ2-7 - TRBV2 -
CASRKQGPTYEQYF TGTGCCAGTAGAAAACAGGGACCGACCTACGAGCAGTACTTC TRBJ2-7 - TRBV19 -
CASSEGAGREQETQYF TGTGCCAGCTCGGAGGGGGCAGGGCGGGAGCAAGAGACCCAGTACTTC TRBJ2-5 - TRBV25-1 -
CASSRGQVAKNIQYF TGTGCCAGCAGCAGGGGGCAAGTAGCCAAAAACATTCAGTACTTC TRBJ2-4 - TRBV14 TRBD1
CASFGRAGGYTF TGTGCCAGCTTCGGCAGGGCCGGTGGCTACACCTTC TRBJ1-2 many TRBV6-5 -
CASSLGTGERTDTQYF TGCGCCAGCAGCTTGGGGACAGGTGAAAGGACAGATACGCAGTATTTT TRBJ2-3 - TRBV5-1 TRBD1
CASSAGQRYGYTF TGTGCCAGCAGTGCCGGACAACGTTATGGCTACACCTTC TRBJ1-2 - TRBV2 -